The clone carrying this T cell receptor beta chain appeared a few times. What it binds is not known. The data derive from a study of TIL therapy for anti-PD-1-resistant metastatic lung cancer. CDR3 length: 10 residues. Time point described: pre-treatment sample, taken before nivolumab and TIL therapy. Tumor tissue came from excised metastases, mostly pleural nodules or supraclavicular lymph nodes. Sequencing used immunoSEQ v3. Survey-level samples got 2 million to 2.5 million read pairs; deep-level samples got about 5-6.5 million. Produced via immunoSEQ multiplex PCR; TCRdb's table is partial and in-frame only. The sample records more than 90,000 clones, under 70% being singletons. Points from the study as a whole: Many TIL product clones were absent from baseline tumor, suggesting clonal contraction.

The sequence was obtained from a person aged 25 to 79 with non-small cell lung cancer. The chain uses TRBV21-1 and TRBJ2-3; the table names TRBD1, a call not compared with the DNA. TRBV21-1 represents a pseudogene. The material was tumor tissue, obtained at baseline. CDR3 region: CASIFRTQYF. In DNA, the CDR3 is TGTGCCAGCATCTTCAGGACGCAGTATTTT.